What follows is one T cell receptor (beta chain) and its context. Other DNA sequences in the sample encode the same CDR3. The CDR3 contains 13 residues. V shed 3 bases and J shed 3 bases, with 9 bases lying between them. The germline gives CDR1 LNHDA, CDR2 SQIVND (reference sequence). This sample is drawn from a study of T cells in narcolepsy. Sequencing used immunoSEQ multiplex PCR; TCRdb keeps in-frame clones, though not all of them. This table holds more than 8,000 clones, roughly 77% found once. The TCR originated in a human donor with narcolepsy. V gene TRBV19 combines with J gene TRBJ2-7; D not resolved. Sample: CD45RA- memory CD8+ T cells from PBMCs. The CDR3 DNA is TGTGCCAGTAGTATCGGCGACGGCTACGAGCAGTACTTC. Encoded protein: CASSIGDGYEQYF.